The rows below give T cell receptor beta chains drawn from one sample of a study of cytomegalovirus exposure and HLA in healthy donors. Here immunoSEQ multiplex PCR was the method, and the copy in TCRdb shows in-frame clones only, minus some. The sample consists of 100,000 or so clones, 76% of them appearing once. Sequenced material: PBMCs. These receptors all stem from a woman between 50 and 59 years old in good health and CMV-seropositive. CDR3s include the opening cysteine and the closing phenylalanine or tryptophan. Each record gives: CDR3 DNA, CDR3 protein, J gene, V gene, D gene, clone size. D genes are given only for firm matches. Clone size is stated in some rows and not others, as once, few, many or a class when expanded.

TGCAGTGCTAAACCGTCCGCGGGCTACACCTTC,CSAKPSAGYTF,TRBJ1-2,TRBV20-1,.,.
TGTGCCAGTACCCCAGGACAGGGAATACAAGCTTTCTTT,CASTPGQGIQAFF,TRBJ1-1,TRBV19,TRBD1,.
TGTGCCAGCAGCTTAACCAGCGGGGACGACAATGAGCAGTTCTTC,CASSLTSGDDNEQFF,TRBJ2-1,TRBV11-3,TRBD2,.
TGTGCCAGCAGTGGAGGTACCGGGACAGCCTATGGCTACACCTTC,CASSGGTGTAYGYTF,TRBJ1-2,TRBV6-1,TRBD1,.
TGTGCTAGTGGGACTGTAGCGGGAGGACTCTACGAGCAGTACTTC,CASGTVAGGLYEQYF,TRBJ2-7,TRBV12-5,TRBD2,.
TGTGCCATCAGTCACGGGACTAGCGGGACGGCGAACACCGGGGAGCTGTTTTTT,CAISHGTSGTANTGELFF,TRBJ2-2,TRBV10-3,TRBD2,.
TGTGCCAGCAGTTGGCAGCAGGACACCGGGGAGCTGTTTTTT,CASSWQQDTGELFF,TRBJ2-2,TRBV6-6,.,.
TGTGCCAGCAGAGGACAGGGGGTCACTGAAGCTTTCTTT,CASRGQGVTEAFF,TRBJ1-1,TRBV27,TRBD1,.
TGTGCCAGCAGCTCCCCCGCCCGGGGACAGGGGGACTCCTACGAGCAGTACTTC,CASSSPARGQGDSYEQYF,TRBJ2-7,TRBV7-9,TRBD1,.
TGTGCCAGCAGCAGAAAAATGGTAGCGGGAGGACAAGAGACCCAGTACTTC,CASSRKMVAGGQETQYF,TRBJ2-5,TRBV11-2,TRBD2,.
TGTGCCAGCACAACGGTCGAGAACACTGAAGCTTTCTTT,CASTTVENTEAFF,TRBJ1-1,TRBV2,.,.
TGCGCCAGCAGTGGTGACACCTATGGCTACACCTTC,CASSGDTYGYTF,TRBJ1-2,TRBV10-1,.,.
TGCGCCAGCAGCTCGGGGGAGGGCATGGCTGAAGCTTTCTTT,CASSSGEGMAEAFF,TRBJ1-1,TRBV5-1,.,once
TGTGCCAGTACAACCCAGGGGGCGCGAACCGGGGAGCTGTTTTTT,CASTTQGARTGELFF,TRBJ2-2,TRBV19,TRBD1,.
TGTGCCATCCCGGCCGGGACAGGGGGCCGGTATGGCTACACCTTC,CAIPAGTGGRYGYTF,TRBJ1-2,TRBV10-3,TRBD1,.
TGTGCCAGCAGCTTATCCGGAGGAGAAGCTTTCTTT,CASSLSGGEAFF,TRBJ1-1,TRBV7-9,.,once
TGTGCCAGCAGGGACCCGGACAGGGCTGGCTACACCTTC,CASRDPDRAGYTF,TRBJ1-2,TRBV6-5,TRBD1,.
TGTGCCAGCAGCTTGGCCCTGGGCCTCGGGGCCAACGTCCTGACTTTC,CASSLALGLGANVLTF,TRBJ2-6,TRBV5-8,.,.
TGTGCCAGCAGCGTGGGCGGGGGGGCCGACAATGAGCAGTTCTTC,CASSVGGGADNEQFF,TRBJ2-1,TRBV9,TRBD2,.
TGCAGTGCCCTGGGGGGTGAGACCCAGTACTTC,CSALGGETQYF,TRBJ2-5,TRBV20-1,.,.
TGTGCCAGTACCCCGAGGGGGTTCCACGAGCAGTACTTC,CASTPRGFHEQYF,TRBJ2-7,TRBV19,.,.
TGCGCCAGCAGGGGGCTGTCGAACACCGGGGAGCTGTTTTTT,CASRGLSNTGELFF,TRBJ2-2,TRBV10-1,.,.
TGTGCCACCAGCAGAGAACGGGGGGAGCTGTTTTTT,CATSRERGELFF,TRBJ2-2,TRBV15,.,.
TGTGCCAGCAGCTTAGATCTGAGTTATCGGGGGGGTGGCTACACCTTC,CASSLDLSYRGGGYTF,TRBJ1-2,TRBV11-2,.,few